The present T cell receptor (beta chain) was sequenced within a study of CD8+CD57+ T cells in acquired aplastic anemia. Turning to the study itself: Average DNA yield from sorted CD4+ and CD8+ cells was about 3 ug. General study points: Both patients and controls carried the same twenty-nine CD8+ CDR3 sequences. Patients and controls had CD8+ Simpson's diversity values that were not significantly distinct.

Before being chosen for sequencing, patients had shown CD8+CD57+ cell expansion by flow cytometry. The diagnosis in all patients was severe acquired aplastic anemia. This CDR3 region has 17 residues. Germline CDR1 ENHRY, CDR2 SYGVKD. The V segment lost 5 bases and the J segment 3 bases; nucleotides outside the gene matches: 13. On this clonotype: The target antigen is unknown.

Template material for TCR beta VDJ and CDR3 profiling consisted of genomic DNA. TCRdb reanalysed the reads using MiXCR and keeps one entry per CDR3 protein. The sample gives approximately 190,000 distinct CDR3 sequences, 40% to 55% of which show up once; about 8.8% is in the top ten. This chain uses TRBV10-3 with TRBJ2-3, with 8 bases lining up with TRBD1. The specimen sequenced was sorted CD4+, CD8+, or CD8+CD57+ T cells (not recorded which) from PBMCs. The sequence was obtained from a human donor with aplastic anemia. CDR3 protein: CAISFSGRGRGTDTQYF. CDR3 nucleotide sequence: TGTGCCATCAGTTTCTCTGGCAGGGGGCGCGGTACAGATACGCAGTATTTT.